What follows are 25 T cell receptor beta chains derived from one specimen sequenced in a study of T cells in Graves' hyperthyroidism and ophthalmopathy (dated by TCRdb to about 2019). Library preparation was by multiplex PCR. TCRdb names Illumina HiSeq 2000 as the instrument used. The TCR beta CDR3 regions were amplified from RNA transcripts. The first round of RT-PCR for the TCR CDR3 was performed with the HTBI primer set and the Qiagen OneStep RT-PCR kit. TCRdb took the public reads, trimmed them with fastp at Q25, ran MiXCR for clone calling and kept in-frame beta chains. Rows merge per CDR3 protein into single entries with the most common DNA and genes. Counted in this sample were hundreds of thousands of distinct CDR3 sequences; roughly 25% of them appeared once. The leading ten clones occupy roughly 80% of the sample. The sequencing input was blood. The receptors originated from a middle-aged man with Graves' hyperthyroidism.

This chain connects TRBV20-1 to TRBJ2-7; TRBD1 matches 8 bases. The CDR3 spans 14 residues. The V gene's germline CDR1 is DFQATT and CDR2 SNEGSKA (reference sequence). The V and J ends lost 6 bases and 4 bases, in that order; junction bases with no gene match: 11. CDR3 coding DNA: TGCAGTGCGAGAATACGGACAGGGCTTTACGAGCAGTACTTC. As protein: CSARIRTGLYEQYF.

The chain's CDR3 is CASSPGTSGSGEQYF. CDR3 DNA: TGCGCCAGCAGCCCCGGGACTAGCGGGAGCGGCGAGCAGTACTTC. This sequence joins TRBV5-1 and TRBJ2-7, with 14 bases matching TRBD2. The CDR3 spans 15 residues. The junction had 6 bases not matched to a gene; V was cut back by 4 bases and J by 6 bases. Per germline, CDR1 SGHRS and CDR2 YFSETQ. The full variable domain, rest sourced from reference TRBV5-1 and TRBJ2-7, is KAGVTQTPRYLIKTRGQQVTLSCSPISGHRSVSWYQQTPGQGLQFLFEYFSETQRNKGNFPGRFSGRQFSNSRSEMNVSTLELGDSALYLCASSPGTSGSGEQYFGPGTRLTVT.

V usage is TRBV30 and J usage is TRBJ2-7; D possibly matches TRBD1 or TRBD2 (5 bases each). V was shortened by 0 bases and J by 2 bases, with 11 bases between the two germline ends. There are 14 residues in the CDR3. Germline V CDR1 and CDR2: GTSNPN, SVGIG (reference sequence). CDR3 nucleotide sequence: TGTGCCTGGAGTGTACTGGGACCGACCTACGAGCAGTACTTC. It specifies CAWSVLGPTYEQYF. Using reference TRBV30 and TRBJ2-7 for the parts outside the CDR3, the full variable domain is SQTIHQWPATLVQPVGSPLSLECTVEGTSNPNLYWYRQAAGRGLQLLFYSVGIGQISSEVPQNLSASRPQDRQFILSSKKLLLSDSGFYLCAWSVLGPTYEQYFGPGTRLTVT.

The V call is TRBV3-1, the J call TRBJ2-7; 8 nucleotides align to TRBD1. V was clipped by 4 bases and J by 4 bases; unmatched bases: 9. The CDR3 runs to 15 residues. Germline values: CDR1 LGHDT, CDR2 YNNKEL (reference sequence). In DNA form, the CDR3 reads TGTGCCAGCAGCCGGGACGGGACAGGTTGGTACGAGCAGTACTTC. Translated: CASSRDGTGWYEQYF.

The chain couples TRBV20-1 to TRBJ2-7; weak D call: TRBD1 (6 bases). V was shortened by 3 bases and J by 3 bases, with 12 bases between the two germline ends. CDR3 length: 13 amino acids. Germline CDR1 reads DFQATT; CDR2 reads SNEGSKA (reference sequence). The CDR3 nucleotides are TGCAGTGCTAGTTTTGAAGGGGGCTACGAGCAGTACTTC. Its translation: CSASFEGGYEQYF.

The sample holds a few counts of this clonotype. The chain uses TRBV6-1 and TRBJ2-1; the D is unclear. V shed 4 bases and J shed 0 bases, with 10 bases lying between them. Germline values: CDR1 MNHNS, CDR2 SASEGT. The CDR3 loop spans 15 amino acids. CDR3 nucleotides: TGTGCCAGCAGTGGCCCTTGGGGCTCCTACAATGAGCAGTTCTTC. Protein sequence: CASSGPWGSYNEQFF.

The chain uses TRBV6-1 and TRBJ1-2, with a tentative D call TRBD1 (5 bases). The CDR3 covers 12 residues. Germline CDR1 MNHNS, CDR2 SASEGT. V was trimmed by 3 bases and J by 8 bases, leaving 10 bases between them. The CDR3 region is CASSDLQGGYTF. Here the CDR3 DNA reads TGTGCCAGCAGTGATCTGCAGGGCGGCTACACCTTC.

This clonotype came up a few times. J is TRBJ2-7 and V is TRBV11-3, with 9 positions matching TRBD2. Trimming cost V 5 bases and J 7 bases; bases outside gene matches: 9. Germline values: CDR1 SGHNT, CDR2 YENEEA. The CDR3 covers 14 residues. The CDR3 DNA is TGTGCCAGCAGCCGGAGTAGCGGGAGACGTGAGCAGTACTTC. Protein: CASSRSSGRREQYF.

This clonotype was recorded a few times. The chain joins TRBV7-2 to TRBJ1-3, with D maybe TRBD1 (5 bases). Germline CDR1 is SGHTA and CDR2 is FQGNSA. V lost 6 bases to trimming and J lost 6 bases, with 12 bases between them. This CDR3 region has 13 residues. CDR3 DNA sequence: TGTGCCAGCAGTACCGGGACCTTAAACACCATATATTTT. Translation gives CASSTGTLNTIYF. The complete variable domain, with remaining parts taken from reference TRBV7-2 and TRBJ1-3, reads GAGVSQSPSNKVTEKGKDVELRCDPISGHTALYWYRQSLGQGLEFLIYFQGNSAPDKSGLPSDRFSAERTGGSVSTLTIQRTQQEDSAVYLCASSTGTLNTIYFGEGSWLTVV.

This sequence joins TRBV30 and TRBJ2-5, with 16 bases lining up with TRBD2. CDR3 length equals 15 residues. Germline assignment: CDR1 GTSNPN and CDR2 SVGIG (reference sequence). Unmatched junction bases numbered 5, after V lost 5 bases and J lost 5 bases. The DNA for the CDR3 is TGTGCCTGGGGGACTAGCGGGAGGGCCGGGGAGACCCAGTACTTC. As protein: CAWGTSGRAGETQYF.

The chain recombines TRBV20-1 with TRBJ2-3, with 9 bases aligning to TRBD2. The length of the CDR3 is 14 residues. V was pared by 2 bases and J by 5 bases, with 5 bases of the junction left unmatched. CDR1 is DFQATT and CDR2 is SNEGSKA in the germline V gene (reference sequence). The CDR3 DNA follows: TGCAGTGCTAGACCCCCACTAGCGGGAGATACGCAGTATTTT. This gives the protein CSARPPLAGDTQYF.

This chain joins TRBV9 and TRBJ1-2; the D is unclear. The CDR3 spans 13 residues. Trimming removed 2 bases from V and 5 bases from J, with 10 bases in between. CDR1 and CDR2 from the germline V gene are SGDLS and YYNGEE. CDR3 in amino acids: CASSVSDFYGYTF. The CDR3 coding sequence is TGTGCCAGCAGCGTTTCAGACTTTTATGGCTACACCTTC.

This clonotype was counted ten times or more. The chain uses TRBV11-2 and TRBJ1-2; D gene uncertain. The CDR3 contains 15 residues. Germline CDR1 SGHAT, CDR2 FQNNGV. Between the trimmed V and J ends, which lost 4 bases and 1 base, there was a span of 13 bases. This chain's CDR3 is CASSSPRTHNYGYTF. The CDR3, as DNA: TGTGCCAGCAGCTCTCCGAGGACCCATAACTATGGCTACACCTTC.

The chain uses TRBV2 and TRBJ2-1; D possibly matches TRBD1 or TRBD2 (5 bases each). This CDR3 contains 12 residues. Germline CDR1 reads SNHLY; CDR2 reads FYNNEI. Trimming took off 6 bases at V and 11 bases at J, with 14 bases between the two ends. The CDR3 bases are TGTGCCAGCAGCCTCGGGGCGACTCAGCAGTTCTTC. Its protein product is CASSLGATQQFF.

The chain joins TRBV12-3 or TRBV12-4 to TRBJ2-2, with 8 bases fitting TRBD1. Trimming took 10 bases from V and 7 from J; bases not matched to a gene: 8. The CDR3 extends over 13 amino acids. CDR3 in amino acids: CATVQGAVGELFF. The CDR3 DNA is TGTGCCACCGTGCAGGGGGCGGTCGGGGAGCTGTTTTTT.

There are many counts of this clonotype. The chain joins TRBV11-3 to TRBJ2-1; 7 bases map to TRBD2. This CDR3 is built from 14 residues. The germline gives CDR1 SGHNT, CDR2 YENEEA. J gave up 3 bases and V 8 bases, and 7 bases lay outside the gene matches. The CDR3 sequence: CASSLAAIYNEQFF. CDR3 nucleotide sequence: TGTGCCAGCTCCCTAGCGGCAATCTACAATGAGCAGTTCTTC.

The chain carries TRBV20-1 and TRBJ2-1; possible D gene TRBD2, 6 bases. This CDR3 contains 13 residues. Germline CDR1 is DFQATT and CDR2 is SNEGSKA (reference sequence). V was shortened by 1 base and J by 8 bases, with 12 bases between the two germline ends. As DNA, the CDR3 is TGCAGTGCTAGAGGACGGGAGAGTGATGAGCAGTTCTTC. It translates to CSARGRESDEQFF.

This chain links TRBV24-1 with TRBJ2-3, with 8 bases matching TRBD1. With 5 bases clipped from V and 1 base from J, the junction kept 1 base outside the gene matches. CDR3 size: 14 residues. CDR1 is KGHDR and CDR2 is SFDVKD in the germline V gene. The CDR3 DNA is TGTGCCACCAGTGCGGGACAGGGCACAGATACGCAGTATTTT. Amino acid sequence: CATSAGQGTDTQYF.

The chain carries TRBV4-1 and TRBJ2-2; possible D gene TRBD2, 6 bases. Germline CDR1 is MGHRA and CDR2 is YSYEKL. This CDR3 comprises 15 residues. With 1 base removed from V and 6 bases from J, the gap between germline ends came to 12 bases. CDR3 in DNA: TGCGCCAGCAGCCAAGTTGGGAGGAGGGCCGGGGAGCTGTTTTTT. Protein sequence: CASSQVGRRAGELFF.

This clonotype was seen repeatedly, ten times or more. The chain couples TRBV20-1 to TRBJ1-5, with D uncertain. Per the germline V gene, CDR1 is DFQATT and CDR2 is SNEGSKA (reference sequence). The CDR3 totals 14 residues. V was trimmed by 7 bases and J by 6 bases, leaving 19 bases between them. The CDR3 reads CSVMRLGVRQPQHF. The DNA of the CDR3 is TGCAGTGTCATGAGGCTTGGGGTTCGTCAGCCCCAGCATTTT.

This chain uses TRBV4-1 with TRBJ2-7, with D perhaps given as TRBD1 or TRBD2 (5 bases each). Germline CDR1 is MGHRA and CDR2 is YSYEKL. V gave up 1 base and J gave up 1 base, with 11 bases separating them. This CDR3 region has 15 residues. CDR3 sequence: CASSQVGTSSYEQYF. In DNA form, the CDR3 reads TGCGCCAGCAGCCAAGTTGGGACCAGTTCCTACGAGCAGTACTTC.

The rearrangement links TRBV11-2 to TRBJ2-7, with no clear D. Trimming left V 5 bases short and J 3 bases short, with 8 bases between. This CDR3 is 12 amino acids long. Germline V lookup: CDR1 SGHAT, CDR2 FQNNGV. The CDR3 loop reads CASSPMNYEQYF. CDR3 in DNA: TGTGCCAGCAGCCCAATGAACTACGAGCAGTACTTC.

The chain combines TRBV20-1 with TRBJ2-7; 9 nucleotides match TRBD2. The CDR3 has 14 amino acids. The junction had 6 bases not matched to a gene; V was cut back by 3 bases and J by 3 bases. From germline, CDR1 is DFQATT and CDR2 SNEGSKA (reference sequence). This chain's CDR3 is CSASASGAIYEQYF. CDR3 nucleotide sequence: TGCAGTGCTAGTGCTAGCGGGGCGATCTACGAGCAGTACTTC.

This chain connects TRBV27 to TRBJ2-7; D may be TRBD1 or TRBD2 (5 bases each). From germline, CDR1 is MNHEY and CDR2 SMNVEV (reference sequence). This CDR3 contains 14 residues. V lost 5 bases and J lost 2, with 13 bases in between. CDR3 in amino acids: CASSRDPRTYEQYF. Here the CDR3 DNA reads TGTGCCAGCAGTCGGGACCCCCGAACCTACGAGCAGTACTTC.

The DNA of the CDR3 is TGCAGTGCTAGAGAAGACGGGACAGGGGCCACTCAGCCCCAGCATTTT. The encoded protein is CSAREDGTGATQPQHF. The V and J genes are TRBV20-1 and TRBJ1-5; 10 nucleotides match TRBD1. Per germline, CDR1 DFQATT and CDR2 SNEGSKA (reference sequence). After removal of 0 bases from V and 6 bases from J, the junction contained 8 bases not matched to a gene. This CDR3 is built from 16 residues.